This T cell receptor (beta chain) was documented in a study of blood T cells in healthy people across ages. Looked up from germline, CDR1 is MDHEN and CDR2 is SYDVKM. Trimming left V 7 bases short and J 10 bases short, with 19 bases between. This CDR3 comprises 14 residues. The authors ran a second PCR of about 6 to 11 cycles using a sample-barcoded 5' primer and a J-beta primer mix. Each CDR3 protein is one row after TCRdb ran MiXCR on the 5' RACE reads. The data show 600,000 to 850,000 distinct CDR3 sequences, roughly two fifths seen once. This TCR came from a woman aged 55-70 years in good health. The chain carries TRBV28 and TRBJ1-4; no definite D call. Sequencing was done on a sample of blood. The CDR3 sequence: CASKTGEGVGKLFF. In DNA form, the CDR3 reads TGTGCCAGCAAGACCGGGGAGGGTGTAGGAAAACTGTTTTTT.